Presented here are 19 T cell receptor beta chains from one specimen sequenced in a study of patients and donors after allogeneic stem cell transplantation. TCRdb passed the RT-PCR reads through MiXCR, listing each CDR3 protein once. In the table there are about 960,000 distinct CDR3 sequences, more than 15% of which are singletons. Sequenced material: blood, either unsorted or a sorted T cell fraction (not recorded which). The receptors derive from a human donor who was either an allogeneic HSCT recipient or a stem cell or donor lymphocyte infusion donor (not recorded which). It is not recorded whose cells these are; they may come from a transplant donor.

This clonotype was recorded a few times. The CDR3 sequence is CATSDWFGEKLFF. The CDR3 nucleotides are TGTGCCACCAGTGATTGGTTTGGTGAAAAACTGTTTTTT. The chain joins TRBV24-1 to TRBJ1-4; D call uncertain. CDR1 and CDR2 from the germline V gene are KGHDR and SFDVKD. CDR3 length equals 13 residues. Trimming left V 2 bases short and J 7 bases short, with 7 bases between.

The DNA of the CDR3 is TGTGCCAGCAGTTTGGGGGTCGCGGTTTTAGAGCAGTTCTTC. This sequence encodes CASSLGVAVLEQFF. The chain employs TRBV27 and TRBJ2-1; tentatively, D is TRBD1 or TRBD2 (5 bases each). The CDR3 runs to 14 residues. The ends were cut back, 3 bases at V and 10 bases at J, with 16 bases in the middle. Germline V gene sequence: CDR1 MNHEY, CDR2 SMNVEV (reference sequence).

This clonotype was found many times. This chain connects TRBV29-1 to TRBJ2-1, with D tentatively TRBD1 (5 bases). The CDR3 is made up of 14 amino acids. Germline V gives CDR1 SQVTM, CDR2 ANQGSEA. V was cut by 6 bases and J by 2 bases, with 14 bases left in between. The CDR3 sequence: CSVNLRAPYNEQFF. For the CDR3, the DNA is TGCAGCGTCAACCTCAGGGCCCCCTACAATGAGCAGTTCTTC.

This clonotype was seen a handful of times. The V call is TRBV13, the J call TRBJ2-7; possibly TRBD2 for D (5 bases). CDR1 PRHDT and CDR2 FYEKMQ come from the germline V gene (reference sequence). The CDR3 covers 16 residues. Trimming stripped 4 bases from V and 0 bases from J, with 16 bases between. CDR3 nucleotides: TGTGCCAGCAGCTCCGCAGGACGGCGGGTCTCCTACGAGCAGTACTTC. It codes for CASSSAGRRVSYEQYF.

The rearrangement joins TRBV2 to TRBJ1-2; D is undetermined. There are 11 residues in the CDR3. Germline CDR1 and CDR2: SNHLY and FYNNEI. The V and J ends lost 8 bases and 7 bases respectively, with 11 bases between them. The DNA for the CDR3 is TGTGCCAGCGGCTTGGGCTCTGGCTACACCTTC. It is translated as CASGLGSGYTF.

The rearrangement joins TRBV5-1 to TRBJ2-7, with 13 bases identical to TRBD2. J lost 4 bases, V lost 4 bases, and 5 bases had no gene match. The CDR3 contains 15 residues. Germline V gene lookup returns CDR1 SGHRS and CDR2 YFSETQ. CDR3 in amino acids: CASSGGLAGQYEQYF. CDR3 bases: TGCGCCAGCAGCGGGGGACTAGCGGGACAGTACGAGCAGTACTTC.

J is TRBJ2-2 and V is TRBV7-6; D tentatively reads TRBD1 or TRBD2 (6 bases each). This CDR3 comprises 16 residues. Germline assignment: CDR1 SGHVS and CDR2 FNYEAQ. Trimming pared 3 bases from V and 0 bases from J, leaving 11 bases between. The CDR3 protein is CASSFLRGANTGELFF. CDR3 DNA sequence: TGTGCCAGCAGCTTCTTGAGGGGGGCGAACACCGGGGAGCTGTTTTTT.

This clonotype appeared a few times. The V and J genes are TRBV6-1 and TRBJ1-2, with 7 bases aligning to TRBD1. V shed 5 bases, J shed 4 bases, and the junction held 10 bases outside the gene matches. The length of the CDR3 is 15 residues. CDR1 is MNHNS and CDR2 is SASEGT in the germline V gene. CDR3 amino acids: CASSHAYRDSYGYTF. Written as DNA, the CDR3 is TGTGCCAGCAGTCACGCATACCGGGACAGCTATGGCTACACCTTC.

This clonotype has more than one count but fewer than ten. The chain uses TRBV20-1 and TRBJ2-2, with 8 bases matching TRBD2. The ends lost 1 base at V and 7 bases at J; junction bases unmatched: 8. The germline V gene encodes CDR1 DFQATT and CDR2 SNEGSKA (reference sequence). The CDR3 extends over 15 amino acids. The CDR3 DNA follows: TGCAGTGCTAGAGGTCGGGAGGGCATCGGCGGGGAGCTGTTTTTT. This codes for CSARGREGIGGELFF.

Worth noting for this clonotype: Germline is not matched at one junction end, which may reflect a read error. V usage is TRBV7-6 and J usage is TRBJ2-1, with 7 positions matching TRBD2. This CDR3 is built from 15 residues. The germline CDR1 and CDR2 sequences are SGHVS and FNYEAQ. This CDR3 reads CASSLGGSSYNERFF. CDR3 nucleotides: TGTGCCAGCAGCTTGGGCGGGAGCTCCTACAATGAGCGGTTCTTC.

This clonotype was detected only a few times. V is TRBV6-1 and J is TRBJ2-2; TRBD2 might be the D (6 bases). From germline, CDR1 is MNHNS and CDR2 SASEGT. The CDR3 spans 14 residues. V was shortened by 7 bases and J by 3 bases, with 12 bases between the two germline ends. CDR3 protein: CASNPRGDTGELFF. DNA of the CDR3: TGTGCCAGCAACCCTCGCGGGGACACCGGGGAGCTGTTTTTT.

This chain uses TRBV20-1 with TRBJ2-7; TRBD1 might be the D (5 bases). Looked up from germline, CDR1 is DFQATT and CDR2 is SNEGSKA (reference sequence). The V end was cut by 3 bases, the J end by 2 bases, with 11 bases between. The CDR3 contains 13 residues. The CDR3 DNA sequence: TGCAGTGCTAGGGCCGACAGACCCTACGAGCAGTACTTC. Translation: CSARADRPYEQYF.

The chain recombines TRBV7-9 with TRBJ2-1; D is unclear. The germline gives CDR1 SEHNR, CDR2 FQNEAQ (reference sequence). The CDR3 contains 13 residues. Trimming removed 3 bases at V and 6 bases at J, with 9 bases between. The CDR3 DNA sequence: TGTGCCAGCAGCTTTCGACCAGTCAATGAGCAGTTCTTC. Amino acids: CASSFRPVNEQFF.

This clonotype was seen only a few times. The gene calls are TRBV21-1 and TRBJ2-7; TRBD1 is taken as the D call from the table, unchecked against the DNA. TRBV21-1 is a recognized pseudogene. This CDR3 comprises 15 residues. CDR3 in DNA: TGTGCCAGCAGCAAAGATGGGGGGGGAACCTACGAGCAGTACTTC. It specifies CASSKDGGGTYEQYF.

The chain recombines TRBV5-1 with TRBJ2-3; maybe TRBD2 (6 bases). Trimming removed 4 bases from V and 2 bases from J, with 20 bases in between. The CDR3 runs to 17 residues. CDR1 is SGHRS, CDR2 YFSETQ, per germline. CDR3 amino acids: CASSLETGTPYTDTQYF. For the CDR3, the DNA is TGCGCCAGCAGCCTTGAAACCGGGACTCCGTACACAGATACGCAGTATTTT.

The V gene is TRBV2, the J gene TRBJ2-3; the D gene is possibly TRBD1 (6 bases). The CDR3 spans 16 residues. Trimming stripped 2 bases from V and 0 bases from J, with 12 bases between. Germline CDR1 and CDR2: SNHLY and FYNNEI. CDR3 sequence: CASSELGTLSTDTQYF. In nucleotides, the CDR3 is TGTGCCAGCAGTGAATTAGGGACACTTAGCACAGATACGCAGTATTTT.

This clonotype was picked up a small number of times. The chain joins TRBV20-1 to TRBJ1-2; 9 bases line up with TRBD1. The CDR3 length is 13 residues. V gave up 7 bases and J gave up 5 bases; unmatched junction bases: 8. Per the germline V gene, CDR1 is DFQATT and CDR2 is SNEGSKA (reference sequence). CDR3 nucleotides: TGCAGTGACAGGACAGGGGATGGGTATGGCTACACCTTC. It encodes CSDRTGDGYGYTF.

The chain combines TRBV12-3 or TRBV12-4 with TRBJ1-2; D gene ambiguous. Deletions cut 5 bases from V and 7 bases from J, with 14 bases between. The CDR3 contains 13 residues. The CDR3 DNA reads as TGTGCCAGCAGTCCCTACCGTACGGGTGGCTACACCTTC. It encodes CASSPYRTGGYTF.

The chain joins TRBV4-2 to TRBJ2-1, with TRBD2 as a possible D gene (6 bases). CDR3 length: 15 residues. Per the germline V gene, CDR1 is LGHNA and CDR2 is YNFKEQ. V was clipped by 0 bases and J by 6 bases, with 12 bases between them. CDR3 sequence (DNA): TGTGCCAGCAGCCAAGATCTACTAGCACGCAATGAGCAGTTCTTC. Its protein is CASSQDLLARNEQFF.